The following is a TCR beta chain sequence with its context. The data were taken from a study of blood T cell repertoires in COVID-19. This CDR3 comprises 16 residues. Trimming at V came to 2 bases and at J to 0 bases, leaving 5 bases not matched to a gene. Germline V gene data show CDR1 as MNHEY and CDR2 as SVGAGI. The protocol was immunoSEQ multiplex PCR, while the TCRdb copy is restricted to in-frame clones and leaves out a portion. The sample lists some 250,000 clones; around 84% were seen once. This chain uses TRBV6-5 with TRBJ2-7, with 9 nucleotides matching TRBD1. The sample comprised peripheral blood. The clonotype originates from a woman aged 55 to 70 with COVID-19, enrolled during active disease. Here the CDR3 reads CASSYPGTGSSYEQYF. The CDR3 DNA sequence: TGTGCCAGCAGTTACCCCGGGACAGGGAGCTCCTACGAGCAGTACTTC.